The 11 T cell receptor beta chains in this list originate from one sample, sequenced in a study of T-cell memory formation after mild COVID-19. TCRdb independently ran MiXCR on the 5' RACE reads; one entry per CDR3 protein. The sample records about 410,000 distinct CDR3 sequences, about a sixth being singletons. Sequencing input: PBMCs or a T cell subset sorted from them (not recorded which). The receptors were sampled from a man younger than 35 who had mild COVID-19 (a few samples of this study predate the infection). Cell type and time point are not known.

The chain is built from TRBV7-9 and TRBJ2-3, with D possibly matching TRBD1 (5 bases). This CDR3 is built from 15 residues. V was trimmed by 3 bases and J by 1 base, leaving 11 bases between them. The germline V gene has CDR1 SEHNR and CDR2 FQNEAQ (reference sequence). CDR3 bases: TGTGCCAGCAGCTTTAGCACAGGTGGCACAGATACGCAGTATTTT. It specifies CASSFSTGGTDTQYF.

The CDR3 sequence: CASSLTSGGMNEQYF. The CDR3 region has the DNA TGTGCCAGCAGCTTGACTAGCGGGGGGATGAACGAGCAGTACTTC. This sequence joins TRBV11-2 and TRBJ2-7; 13 bases line up with TRBD2. This CDR3 region has 15 residues. Germline CDR1 is SGHAT and CDR2 is FQNNGV. V lost 3 bases and J lost 5; bases outside the gene matches: 4.

The V call is TRBV11-2, the J call TRBJ1-1, with D possibly TRBD1 on 6 matching bases. The CDR3 loop spans 18 amino acids. CDR1 is SGHAT, CDR2 FQNNGV, per germline. Trimming left V 5 bases short and J 0 bases short, with 22 bases between. This CDR3 is CASSPIHYQGRLNTEAFF. The CDR3 DNA follows: TGTGCCAGCAGCCCTATCCACTATCAGGGGCGGTTGAACACTGAAGCTTTCTTT.

The chain carries TRBV19 and TRBJ2-1; 9 bases are shared with TRBD2. V lost 3 bases to trimming and J lost 5 bases; unmatched junction nucleotides: 5. Germline CDR1 reads LNHDA; CDR2 reads SQIVND (reference sequence). The CDR3 length is 15 residues. CDR3 in amino acids: CASSILAGLHNEQFF. The CDR3 nucleotides read TGTGCCAGTAGTATTCTAGCGGGGCTGCACAATGAGCAGTTCTTC.

The chain employs TRBV28 and TRBJ2-1; 7 bases fit TRBD1. Germline CDR1 and CDR2: MDHEN and SYDVKM. V gave up 8 bases and J gave up 5 bases; unmatched junction bases: 15. This CDR3 is built from 16 residues. The CDR3 protein is CASRSPSGTENNEQFF. The CDR3 coding sequence is TGTGCCAGCCGATCCCCCTCCGGGACAGAAAACAATGAGCAGTTCTTC. Based on the CDR3 plus reference TRBV28 and TRBJ2-1, the full variable domain is DVKVTQSSRYLVKRTGEKVFLECVQDMDHENMFWYRQDPGLGLRLIYFSYDVKMKEKGDIPEGYSVSREKKERFSLILESASTNQTSMYLCASRSPSGTENNEQFFGPGTRLTVL.

The chain joins TRBV10-3 to TRBJ2-7, with TRBD1 matching over 9 bases. This CDR3 region has 14 residues. Germline assignment: CDR1 ENHRY and CDR2 SYGVKD. The ends lost 6 bases at V and 4 bases at J; junction bases unmatched: 7. This CDR3 reads CAIRAGTGIYEQYF. CDR3 coding DNA: TGTGCCATCAGGGCCGGGACAGGGATTTACGAGCAGTACTTC.

V usage is TRBV6-6 and J usage is TRBJ2-7; D is unresolved. This CDR3 is built from 13 residues. Per germline, CDR1 MNHNY and CDR2 SVGAGI (reference sequence). Deletions cut 5 bases from V and 0 bases from J, with 8 bases between. The CDR3 reads CASSPQGSYEQYV. CDR3 in DNA: TGTGCCAGCAGTCCACAAGGCTCCTACGAGCAGTACGTC.

This clonotype was seen at least ten times. The CDR3 DNA is TGTGCCAGTAGTACTCGACAGGGGGATGAGCAGTTCTTC. This gives the protein CASSTRQGDEQFF. V usage is TRBV19 and J usage is TRBJ2-1; TRBD1 matches 9 bases. The germline V gene encodes CDR1 LNHDA and CDR2 SQIVND (reference sequence). The CDR3 contains 13 residues. Losses at the gene ends were 4 bases for V and 8 bases for J; bases not matched to a gene: 3.

CDR3 in amino acids: CASSPALGQGFGPGELFF. The DNA for the CDR3 is TGCGCCAGCAGCCCGGCCCTAGGACAGGGTTTTGGTCCCGGGGAGCTGTTTTTT. The chain combines TRBV5-1 with TRBJ2-2; 8 bases are a match to TRBD1. V shed 4 bases, J shed 6 bases, and the junction held 17 bases outside the gene matches. CDR1 and CDR2 (germline): SGHRS, YFSETQ. The CDR3 is 18 amino acids.

V is TRBV10-3 and J is TRBJ2-7; 9 bases are shared with TRBD1. The ends lost 3 bases at V and 4 bases at J; junction bases unmatched: 7. From germline, CDR1 is ENHRY and CDR2 SYGVKD. The CDR3 runs to 15 residues. CDR3 amino acids: CAISDPGQGRYEQYF. Here the CDR3 DNA reads TGTGCCATCAGTGACCCCGGACAGGGGCGGTACGAGCAGTACTTC.

This clonotype was counted between two and nine times. This chain connects TRBV4-1 to TRBJ2-3; weak D call: TRBD1 (6 bases). The germline gives CDR1 MGHRA, CDR2 YSYEKL. The CDR3 has 16 residues. With 4 bases removed from V and 4 bases from J, the gap between germline ends came to 18 bases. The CDR3 loop reads CASSRTDSPPADTQYF. CDR3 DNA sequence: TGCGCCAGCAGCCGAACGGACAGTCCTCCCGCAGATACGCAGTATTTT.